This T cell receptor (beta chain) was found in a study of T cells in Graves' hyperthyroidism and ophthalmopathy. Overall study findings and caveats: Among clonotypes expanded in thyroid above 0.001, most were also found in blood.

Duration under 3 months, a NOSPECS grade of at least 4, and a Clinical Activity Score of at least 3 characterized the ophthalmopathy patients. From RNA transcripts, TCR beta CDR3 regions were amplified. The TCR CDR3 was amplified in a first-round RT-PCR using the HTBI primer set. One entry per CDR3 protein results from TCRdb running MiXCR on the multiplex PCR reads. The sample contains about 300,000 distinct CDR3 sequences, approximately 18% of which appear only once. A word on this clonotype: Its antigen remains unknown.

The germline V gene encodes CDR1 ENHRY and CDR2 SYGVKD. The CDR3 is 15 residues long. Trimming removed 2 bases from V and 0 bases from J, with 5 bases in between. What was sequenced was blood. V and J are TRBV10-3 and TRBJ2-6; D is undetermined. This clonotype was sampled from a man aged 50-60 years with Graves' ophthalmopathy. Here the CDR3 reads CAISEGFSGANVLTF. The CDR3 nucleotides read TGTGCCATCAGTGAGGGGTTCTCTGGGGCCAACGTCCTGACTTTC.